This T cell receptor (beta chain) was sequenced during a study of blood T cell repertoires in COVID-19. In the study overall: Material from acute and convalescent COVID-19 was sourced from the United States, Italy and Spain. PBMCs, B-cell-depleted T cells, or T cells were the source of the cDNA or gDNA that made up the material.

Original analysis: Nucleated cell counts were estimated from reference gene primer amplification. TCRdb's table, derived via immunoSEQ multiplex PCR, lists solely in-frame clones and lacks some. V and J calls plus clone size are reproduced from that table; the DNA served to infer D and trimming. This sample has 150,000 to 200,000 clones; approximately 86% occur once, and the top ten carry roughly 8.2%. Germline V lookup: CDR1 MNHNS, CDR2 SASEGT. CDR3 length: 14 residues. J lost 6 bases, V lost 5 bases, and 5 bases had no gene match. Sequencing used peripheral blood. The source is a man aged 60-69 years with acute or convalescent COVID-19. This rearrangement joins TRBV6-1 to TRBJ2-1; TRBD1 matches at 9 bases. The CDR3 protein is CASSLTGGGNEQFF. The CDR3 DNA follows: TGTGCCAGCAGTTTGACAGGGGGAGGCAATGAGCAGTTCTTC.